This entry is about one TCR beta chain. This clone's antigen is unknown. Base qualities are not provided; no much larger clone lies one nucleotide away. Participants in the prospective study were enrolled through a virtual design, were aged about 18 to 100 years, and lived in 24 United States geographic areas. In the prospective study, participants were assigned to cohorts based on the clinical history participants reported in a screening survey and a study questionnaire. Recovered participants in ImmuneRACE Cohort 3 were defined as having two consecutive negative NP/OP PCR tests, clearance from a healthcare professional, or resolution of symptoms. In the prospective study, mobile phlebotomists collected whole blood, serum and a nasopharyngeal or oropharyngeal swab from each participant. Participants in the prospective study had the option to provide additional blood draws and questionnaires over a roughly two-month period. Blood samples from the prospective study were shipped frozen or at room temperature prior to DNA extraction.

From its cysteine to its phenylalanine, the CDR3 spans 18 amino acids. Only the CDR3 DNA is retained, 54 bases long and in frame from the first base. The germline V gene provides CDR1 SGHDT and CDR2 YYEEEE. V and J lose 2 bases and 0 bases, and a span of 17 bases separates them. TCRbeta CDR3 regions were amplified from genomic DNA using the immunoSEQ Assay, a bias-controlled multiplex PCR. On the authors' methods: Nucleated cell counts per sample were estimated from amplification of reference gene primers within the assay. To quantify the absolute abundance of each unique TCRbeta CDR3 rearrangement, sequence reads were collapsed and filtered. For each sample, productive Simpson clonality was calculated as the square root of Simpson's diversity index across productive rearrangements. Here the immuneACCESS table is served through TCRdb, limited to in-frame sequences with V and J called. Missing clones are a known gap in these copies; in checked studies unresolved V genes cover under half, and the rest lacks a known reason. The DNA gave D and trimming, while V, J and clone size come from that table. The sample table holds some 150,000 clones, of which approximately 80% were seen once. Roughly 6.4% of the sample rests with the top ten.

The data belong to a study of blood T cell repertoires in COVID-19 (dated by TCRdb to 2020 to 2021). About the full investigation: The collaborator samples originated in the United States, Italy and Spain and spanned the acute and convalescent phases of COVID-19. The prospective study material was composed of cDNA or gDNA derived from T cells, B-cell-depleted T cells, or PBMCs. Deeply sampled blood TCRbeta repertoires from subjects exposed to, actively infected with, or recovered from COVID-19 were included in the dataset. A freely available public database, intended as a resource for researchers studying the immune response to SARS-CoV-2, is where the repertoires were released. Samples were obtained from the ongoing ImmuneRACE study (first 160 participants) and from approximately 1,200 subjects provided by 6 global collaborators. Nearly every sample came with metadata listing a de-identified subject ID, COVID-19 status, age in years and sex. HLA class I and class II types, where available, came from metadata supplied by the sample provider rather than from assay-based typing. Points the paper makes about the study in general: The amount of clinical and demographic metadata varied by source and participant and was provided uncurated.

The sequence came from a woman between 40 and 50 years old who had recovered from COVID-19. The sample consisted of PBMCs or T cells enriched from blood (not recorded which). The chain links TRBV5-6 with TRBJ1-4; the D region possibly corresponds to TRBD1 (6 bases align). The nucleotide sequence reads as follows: TGTGCCAGCAGCTTAGGAGGCAGGGGCCATTCAACTAATGAAAAACTGTTTTTT. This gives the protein CASSLGGRGHSTNEKLFF.